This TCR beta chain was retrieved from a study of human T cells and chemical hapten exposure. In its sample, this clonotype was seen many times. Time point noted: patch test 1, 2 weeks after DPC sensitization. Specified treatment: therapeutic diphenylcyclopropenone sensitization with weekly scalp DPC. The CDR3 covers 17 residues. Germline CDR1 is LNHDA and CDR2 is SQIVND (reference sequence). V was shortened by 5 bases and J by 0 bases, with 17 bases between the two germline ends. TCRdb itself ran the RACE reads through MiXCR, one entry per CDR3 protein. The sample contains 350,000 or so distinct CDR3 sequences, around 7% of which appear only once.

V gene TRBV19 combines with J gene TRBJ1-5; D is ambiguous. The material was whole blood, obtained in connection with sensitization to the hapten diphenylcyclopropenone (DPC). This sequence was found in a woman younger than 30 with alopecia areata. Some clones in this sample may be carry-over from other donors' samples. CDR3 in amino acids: CASSADRTSYSNQPQHF. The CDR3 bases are TGTGCCAGTAGTGCCGATCGGACGTCCTATAGCAATCAGCCCCAGCATTTT. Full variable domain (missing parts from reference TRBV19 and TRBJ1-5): DGGITQSPKYLFRKEGQNVTLSCEQNLNHDAMYWYRQDPGQGLRLIYYSQIVNDFQKGDIAEGYSVSREKKESFPLTVTSAQKNPTAFYLCASSADRTSYSNQPQHFGDGTRLSIL.